This T cell receptor beta chain came from a study of T cell changes during pregnancy in multiple sclerosis. Only in-frame clones appear in the TCRdb table, and some are missing; sequencing was by immunoSEQ multiplex PCR. The sample comprises over 45,000 clones, approximately 90% of which are singletons, and about 0.4% rests with the top ten. Germline V CDR1 and CDR2: KGHSH, LQKENI. This CDR3 has 16 amino acids. Losses at the gene ends were 6 bases for V and 6 bases for J; bases not matched to a gene: 13. V and J are TRBV18 and TRBJ2-1; 8 bases match TRBD2. The source is a female donor with multiple sclerosis, enrolled in a pregnancy study. Specimen: CD4+ T cells from peripheral blood mononuclear cells, collected in the third trimester of pregnancy. CDR3 protein: CASSGGQSGGINEQFF. The CDR3 coding sequence is TGTGCCAGCTCCGGTGGTCAAAGCGGGGGAATCAATGAGCAGTTCTTC. Together with reference TRBV18 and TRBJ2-1, the CDR3 gives the full variable domain: NAGVMQNPRHLVRRRGQEARLRCSPMKGHSHVYWYRQLPEEGLKFMVYLQKENIIDESGMPKERFSAEFPKEGPSILRIQQVVRGDSAAYFCASSGGQSGGINEQFFGPGTRLTVL.